Below are 9 T cell receptor beta chains sequenced from a single sample in a study of a mutant IDH1 vaccine in newly diagnosed glioma (dated by TCRdb to the early 2020s). Libraries came from the immunoSEQ multiplex PCR assay. In TCRdb, the immuneACCESS table is reduced to in-frame sequences with V and J assigned. These tables do not hold every clone; where another copy was compared, an unresolved V gene accounts for under half, and the others remain unexplained. This sample comprises approximately 81,000 clones, approximately 85% of them detected only once. The top ten clones comprise 2% to 2.5% of the sample. Read against the paper, the sample's time point label means: week 23, last vaccination. A 20-mer mutant IDH1 peptide at 300 micrograms in Montanide made up each vaccine dose, which was injected subcutaneously together with topical imiquimod. For these TCRs, the target antigens are not known.

Specimen: PBMCs, collected from a glioma patient whose treatment included an IDH1 peptide vaccine. Every receptor here comes from a young man with glioma. Some clones in this sample may be carry-over from other donors' samples.

The chain has TRBV5-1 and TRBJ2-3, with 11 bases matching TRBD2. The germline CDR1 and CDR2 sequences are SGHRS and YFSETQ. V lost 4 bases to trimming and J lost 8 bases; unmatched junction nucleotides: 21. The length of the CDR3 is 19 residues. CDR3 residues: CASSRILAGGQRVPITQYF. Here the CDR3 DNA reads TGCGCCAGCAGCCGAATCCTAGCGGGAGGTCAGAGGGTGCCGATTACGCAGTATTTT. The whole variable domain, filled in from reference TRBV5-1 and TRBJ2-3, reads KAGVTQTPRYLIKTRGQQVTLSCSPISGHRSVSWYQQTPGQGLQFLFEYFSETQRNKGNFPGRFSGRQFSNSRSEMNVSTLELGDSALYLCASSRILAGGQRVPITQYFGPGTRLTVL.

As DNA, the CDR3 is TGTGCCAGCAGCATACCCCTTCAGACCCAGTACTTC. Translating it yields CASSIPLQTQYF. The rearrangement joins TRBV7-9 to TRBJ2-5; D gene ambiguous. Trimming took 5 bases from V and 6 from J, leaving 10 bases between them. Germline V gene lookup returns CDR1 SEHNR and CDR2 FQNEAQ (reference sequence). The CDR3 totals 12 residues.

The gene calls are TRBV7-9 and TRBJ2-1, with D tentatively TRBD2 (6 bases). The germline V gene has CDR1 SEHNR and CDR2 FQNEAQ (reference sequence). Trimming took off 4 bases at V and 4 bases at J, with 11 bases between the two ends. The CDR3 is made up of 14 amino acids. Written as DNA, the CDR3 is TGTGCCAGCAGCTCCCGGGACTTTTACAATGAGCAGTTCTTC. Residues: CASSSRDFYNEQFF.

The rearrangement links TRBV5-1 to TRBJ2-7; possible D gene TRBD1, 6 bases. Trimming removed 4 bases at V and 0 bases at J, with 11 bases between. Germline V gene sequence: CDR1 SGHRS, CDR2 YFSETQ. The CDR3 consists of 14 residues. CDR3 DNA sequence: TGCGCCAGCAGCCTAGGACAGAGCTCCTACGAGCAGTACTTC. This encodes CASSLGQSSYEQYF.

V gene TRBV27 combines with J gene TRBJ2-7, with 11 bases identical to TRBD2. The germline V gene has CDR1 MNHEY and CDR2 SMNVEV (reference sequence). V dropped 5 bases and J dropped 7; count of bases not matched to a gene: 10. CDR3 length equals 15 residues. The CDR3 nucleotides read TGTGCCAGCAGTCCACTAGCGGGAGCGGTTCGTGAGCAGTACTTC. Its protein product is CASSPLAGAVREQYF.

The CDR3 sequence is CASSEAGRRILYNEQFF. The DNA of the CDR3 is TGCGCCAGCAGCGAAGCGGGCAGGAGGATCCTTTACAATGAGCAGTTCTTC. The chain has TRBV4-1 and TRBJ2-1; a possible D gene is TRBD2 (6 bases). Per the germline V gene, CDR1 is MGHRA and CDR2 is YSYEKL. The CDR3 length is 17 residues. V gave up 5 bases and J gave up 4 bases, with 21 bases separating them.

V usage is TRBV28 and J usage is TRBJ2-1, with TRBD2 matching 8 bases. With V trimmed by 6 bases and J by 3 bases, 7 bases remained unmatched. CDR3 length equals 15 residues. Per germline, CDR1 MDHEN and CDR2 SYDVKM. The CDR3 nucleotides are TGTGCCAGCAGCAAAGCGGGAGAGAGCTACAATGAGCAGTTCTTC. Its protein product is CASSKAGESYNEQFF.

The chain recombines TRBV14 with TRBJ1-1; D is unclear. CDR3 length equals 15 residues. V was shortened by 1 base and J by 8 bases, with 17 bases between the two germline ends. Germline loops: CDR1 SGHDN, CDR2 FVKESK. The CDR3 reads CASSQGTPWRREAFF. CDR3 bases: TGTGCCAGCAGCCAAGGGACTCCGTGGAGAAGGGAAGCTTTCTTT. The variable domain in full, completed from reference TRBV14 and TRBJ1-1, reads EAGVTQFPSHSVIEKGQTVTLRCDPISGHDNLYWYRRVMGKEIKFLLHFVKESKQDESGMPNNRFLAERTGGTYSTLKVQPAELEDSGVYFCASSQGTPWRREAFFGQGTRLTVV.

V usage is TRBV11-3 and J usage is TRBJ2-7, with D uncertain. Germline CDR1 reads SGHNT; CDR2 reads YENEEA. The V end lost 1 base, the J end lost 3 bases, and 7 bases lay between the germline ends. The CDR3 runs to 13 residues. Here the CDR3 DNA reads TGTGCCAGCAGCTTAGGGATCGACTACGAGCAGTACTTC. Its protein is CASSLGIDYEQYF.